This TCR beta chain is drawn from a study of blood T cell repertoires in COVID-19. Study-level background: T cells, B-cell-depleted T cells, or PBMCs provided the cDNA or gDNA that served as material.

The authors' processing: Reference gene primers were amplified, and this amplification served to estimate nucleated cell counts. The table came from immunoSEQ multiplex PCR; TCRdb's copy has only in-frame clones and leaves some out. V and J calls and clone size are copied from that table; D and trimming were computed from the DNA. The sample gives approximately 74,000 clones, roughly 81% of which show up once; over 35% is in the top ten. The V gene's germline CDR1 is MNHEY and CDR2 SVGAGI. V was shortened by 4 bases and J by 5 bases, with 17 bases between the two germline ends. This CDR3 comprises 16 residues.

Sequenced input: peripheral blood. This TCR was recovered from a man in his sixties or seventies with acute or convalescent COVID-19. This sequence joins TRBV6-5 and TRBJ2-2, with TRBD1 as a possible D gene (6 bases). This CDR3 is CASSLTGTTKTGELFF. The CDR3 DNA follows: TGTGCCAGCAGTTTAACCGGGACAACTAAGACCGGGGAGCTGTTTTTT.